Following are 25 T cell receptor beta chains from one sample sequenced in a study of shared clonotypes between healthy human individuals. Clones were sequenced by immunoSEQ multiplex PCR, and TCRdb holds only the in-frame ones, with some missing. The data show some 2,500,000 clones, approximately 90% seen once. Sequencing was done on a sample of naive CD4+ T cells from PBMCs. Subset noted: CD45RA+ positively selected. The receptors shown here come from a man between 18 and 29 years old in good health. Some clones in this sample may be carry-over from other donors' samples.

V gene TRBV28 combines with J gene TRBJ2-7; 7 positions match TRBD1. Germline V gene lookup returns CDR1 MDHEN and CDR2 SYDVKM. There are 14 residues in the CDR3. V was clipped by 5 bases and J by 1 base; unmatched bases: 5. The CDR3 region is CASSDPGGSYEQYF. The CDR3 bases are TGTGCCAGCAGTGATCCAGGGGGATCCTACGAGCAGTACTTC.

This clone appeared once. This sequence joins TRBV6-5 and TRBJ1-3; D not certain. V dropped 2 bases and J dropped 4 bases, with 9 bases sitting between them. This CDR3 contains 14 residues. Germline CDR1 and CDR2: MNHEY and SVGAGI. This chain's CDR3 is CASSYRPQGNTIYF. The CDR3 nucleotides read TGTGCCAGCAGTTACCGCCCTCAGGGAAACACCATATATTTT.

V is TRBV19 and J is TRBJ1-1; D gene unclear. The CDR3 loop spans 14 amino acids. Germline lookup yields CDR1 LNHDA and CDR2 SQIVND (reference sequence). Deletions cut 5 bases from V and 8 bases from J, with 18 bases between. The CDR3 coding sequence is TGTGCCAGTAGTCCTATCCGGGAACCGGGGGAAGCTTTCTTT. Residues: CASSPIREPGEAFF.

In its sample, this clone was seen once. The chain uses TRBV18 and TRBJ2-5; D assignment may be TRBD1 or TRBD2 (5 bases each). With 0 bases removed from V and 8 bases from J, the gap between germline ends came to 16 bases. Germline assignment: CDR1 KGHSH and CDR2 LQKENI. This CDR3 contains 15 residues. For the CDR3, the DNA is TGTGCCAGCTCACCACCAGGGACGGTCAACCGAACCCAGTACTTC. As protein: CASSPPGTVNRTQYF.

Notes on this clone: One end of the junction varies from germline; a read error may be responsible. This chain connects TRBV29-1 to TRBJ1-4; 8 nucleotides match TRBD1. Germline loops: CDR1 SQVTM, CDR2 ANQGSEA. The CDR3 has 16 amino acids. The CDR3 bases are TGCAGCGCTGAATCCGGGACAGGAGCAACTAATGAAAAACTGTTTTTT. Translation gives CSAESGTGATNEKLFF.

J is TRBJ1-2 and V is TRBV30; 7 bases fit TRBD1. Germline V lookup: CDR1 GTSNPN, CDR2 SVGIG (reference sequence). The trim removed 3 bases at V and 8 bases at J, leaving 15 bases unmatched. The CDR3 spans 15 residues. The CDR3 nucleotides are TGTGCCTGGAGCCCACCACCTGACAGGGCAGGAGGCTACACCTTC. This sequence encodes CAWSPPPDRAGGYTF.

The chain employs TRBV18 and TRBJ2-3; D might be TRBD2 (6 bases). The CDR3 has 16 residues. V shed 0 bases and J shed 1 base, with 11 bases lying between them. The germline V gene encodes CDR1 KGHSH and CDR2 LQKENI. Written as DNA, the CDR3 is TGTGCCAGCTCACCACCGGGGAGGTTGGGCACAGATACGCAGTATTTT. Its translation: CASSPPGRLGTDTQYF.

The chain recombines TRBV6-5 with TRBJ2-7; D is unclear. Germline V gene sequence: CDR1 MNHEY, CDR2 SVGAGI. The CDR3 runs to 15 residues. Between the trimmed V and J ends, which lost 0 bases and 3 bases, there was a span of 12 bases. CDR3 amino acids: CASSYSHLDSYEQYF. The CDR3 coding sequence is TGTGCCAGCAGTTACTCCCACCTCGATAGCTACGAGCAGTACTTC.

The genes are TRBV7-9 and TRBJ2-7; D gene uncertain. CDR3 length: 15 amino acids. The V gene's germline CDR1 is SEHNR and CDR2 FQNEAQ (reference sequence). Deletions cut 3 bases from V and 7 bases from J, with 19 bases between. The CDR3 DNA follows: TGTGCCAGCAGCTTCTTGTCCGGGCAACGGAATGAGCAGTACTTC. This encodes CASSFLSGQRNEQYF.

The J gene is TRBJ2-1, the V gene TRBV5-1; D remains ambiguous. V lost 4 bases and J lost 5, with 19 bases in between. Germline V gene data show CDR1 as SGHRS and CDR2 as YFSETQ. The CDR3 totals 16 residues. The CDR3: CASSGRTLDSNNEQFF. As DNA, the CDR3 is TGCGCCAGCAGCGGACGGACCCTTGACTCTAACAATGAGCAGTTCTTC.

In DNA, the CDR3 is TGCGCCAGCAGCTTGGCCCCCCCCGGGGGGGCTAACTATGGCTACACCTTC. It yields the protein CASSLAPPGGANYGYTF. The chain recombines TRBV5-1 with TRBJ1-2; D is possibly TRBD1 (5 bases). V was clipped by 0 bases and J by 0 bases, with 15 bases between them. CDR3 size: 17 residues. CDR1 SGHRS and CDR2 YFSETQ come from the germline V gene.

The chain combines TRBV28 with TRBJ1-1, with unresolved D. The ends were cut back, 2 bases at V and 5 bases at J, with 15 bases in the middle. CDR3 length: 15 amino acids. CDR1 is MDHEN, CDR2 SYDVKM, per germline. CDR3 loop: CASSLEVFAATEAFF. DNA of the CDR3: TGTGCCAGCAGTTTAGAAGTCTTCGCGGCAACTGAAGCTTTCTTT.

The rearrangement joins TRBV28 to TRBJ2-7, with unresolved D. The germline V gene encodes CDR1 MDHEN and CDR2 SYDVKM. This CDR3 has 15 residues. V dropped 10 bases and J dropped 6 bases, with 25 bases sitting between them. CDR3 protein: CATLSPGASQREQYF. The CDR3 DNA is TGTGCCACCCTATCCCCAGGAGCGAGCCAGCGCGAGCAGTACTTC. The complete variable domain, with remaining parts taken from reference TRBV28 and TRBJ2-7, reads DVKVTQSSRYLVKRTGEKVFLECVQDMDHENMFWYRQDPGLGLRLIYFSYDVKMKEKGDIPEGYSVSREKKERFSLILESASTNQTSMYLCATLSPGASQREQYFGPGTRLTVT.

V is TRBV25-1 and J is TRBJ2-1; TRBD1 matches at 9 bases. V shed 3 bases and J 8 bases; nucleotides not matched to a gene: 14. Germline V CDR1 and CDR2: MGHDK, SYGVNS. The CDR3 length is 17 residues. The CDR3: CASSEPSGTGRLYEQFF. The CDR3 nucleotides read TGTGCCAGCAGTGAGCCTTCCGGGACAGGGAGGCTTTATGAGCAGTTCTTC.

This chain connects TRBV28 to TRBJ2-7, with unresolved D. In germline, CDR1 is MDHEN, CDR2 SYDVKM. Trimming took off 1 base at V and 7 bases at J, with 17 bases between the two ends. The CDR3 spans 15 residues. DNA for the CDR3: TGTGCCAGCAGTTTATTAGGACCTCGCGTTTCAGAGCAGTACTTC. It encodes CASSLLGPRVSEQYF.

This clone is a singleton in its sample. CDR3 DNA: TGTGCCAGCAGGCCCGGGACTCTCATGAACGGGGATACGCAGTATTTT. Protein: CASRPGTLMNGDTQYF. The genes are TRBV28 and TRBJ2-3; perhaps TRBD2 as D (6 bases). CDR3 length: 16 amino acids. Trimming stripped 6 bases from V and 6 bases from J, with 22 bases between. The germline gives CDR1 MDHEN, CDR2 SYDVKM.

J is TRBJ1-3 and V is TRBV4-1; a weak D match, TRBD1 (5 bases). Trimming cost V 0 bases and J 6 bases, with 9 bases left between them. The V gene's germline CDR1 is MGHRA and CDR2 YSYEKL. This CDR3 is built from 14 residues. CDR3 DNA sequence: TGCGCCAGCAGCCAAGATAGCAGGGCAAACACCATATATTTT. This sequence encodes CASSQDSRANTIYF.

The rearrangement uses TRBV4-2 and TRBJ2-5; 8 positions match TRBD1. Unmatched junction bases numbered 17, after V lost 4 bases and J lost 4 bases. Germline V gene sequence: CDR1 LGHNA, CDR2 YNFKEQ. The CDR3 is made up of 18 amino acids. The chain's CDR3 is CASSPQVLGTGSGETQYF. The CDR3 DNA reads as TGTGCCAGCAGCCCTCAGGTCTTAGGGACAGGTTCAGGAGAGACCCAGTACTTC.

To note about this clone: The junction shows a germline mismatch at one end, possibly a read error. The sample holds other DNA sequences that translate to the same CDR3. The J gene is TRBJ2-7, the V gene TRBV10-3, with TRBD1 matching 8 bases. Looked up from germline, CDR1 is ENHRY and CDR2 is SYGVKD. This CDR3 has 14 residues. The CDR3 spells CAISARTGSYEQYF. The CDR3 DNA reads TGCGCCATCAGTGCCCGGACAGGGAGCTACGAGCAGTACTTC.

The chain uses TRBV10-3 and TRBJ2-7; TRBD1 is a possible D gene (5 bases). This CDR3 is 13 amino acids long. Germline values: CDR1 ENHRY, CDR2 SYGVKD. The germline V and J ends were trimmed by 0 bases and 6 bases, with 9 bases remaining between them. The CDR3 DNA sequence: TGTGCCATCAGTGAGTCCCAGGGATTCGAGCAGTACTTC. It specifies CAISESQGFEQYF.

This clone has only one observation. This chain joins TRBV6-6 and TRBJ2-7; possibly TRBD1 or TRBD2 for D (5 bases each). This CDR3 has 14 residues. Germline V lookup: CDR1 MNHNY, CDR2 SVGAGI (reference sequence). V lost 2 bases and J 3 bases, leaving 11 bases between the germline ends. The CDR3 DNA sequence: TGTGCCAGCAGTTACGGGGGAGCGAACTACGAGCAGTACTTC. Its protein product is CASSYGGANYEQYF.

This clone was counted once. CDR3 nucleotides: TGTGCCAGCAGCGCCGGACTACAAGAGACCCAGTACTTC. Protein: CASSAGLQETQYF. The genes are TRBV9 and TRBJ2-5; the D gene is possibly TRBD2 (6 bases). The CDR3 loop spans 13 amino acids. The germline V and J ends were trimmed by 3 bases and 2 bases, with 8 bases remaining between them. CDR1 and CDR2 (germline): SGDLS, YYNGEE. Combining the CDR3 with reference TRBV9 and TRBJ2-5 gives the whole variable domain DSGVTQTPKHLITATGQRVTLRCSPRSGDLSVYWYQQSLDQGLQFLIQYYNGEERAKGNILERFSAQQFPDLHSELNLSSLELGDSALYFCASSAGLQETQYFGPGTRLLVL.

This chain links TRBV7-2 with TRBJ2-7; D could derive from TRBD1 or TRBD2 (6 bases each). There are 16 residues in the CDR3. V lost 2 bases and J 3 bases, leaving 17 bases between the germline ends. Germline assignment: CDR1 SGHTA and CDR2 FQGNSA. The CDR3 is CASSLKVGRGGYEQYF. In DNA form, the CDR3 reads TGTGCCAGCAGCTTAAAAGTTGGCAGGGGAGGCTACGAGCAGTACTTC.

The rearrangement joins TRBV6-6 to TRBJ1-3; D gene uncertain. V lost 0 bases and J lost 4, with 13 bases in between. The CDR3 is 16 amino acids. CDR1 and CDR2 from the germline V gene are MNHNY and SVGAGI (reference sequence). The CDR3 nucleotides read TGTGCCAGCAGTTACTCGAGGCGGGTTGAAGGAAACACCATATATTTT. Its protein is CASSYSRRVEGNTIYF.

As to this clone: The sample holds other DNA sequences that translate to the same CDR3. The chain couples TRBV19 to TRBJ1-4; D call uncertain. Germline CDR1 reads LNHDA; CDR2 reads SQIVND (reference sequence). Trimming pared 5 bases from V and 8 bases from J, leaving 12 bases between. The CDR3 has 13 residues. CDR3 amino acids: CASSPRTGEKLFF. The CDR3, as DNA: TGTGCCAGTAGTCCACGGACGGGGGAAAAACTGTTTTTT.